The 10 T cell receptor beta chains below come from one sample, sequenced in a study of blood T cell repertoires in COVID-19. Produced via immunoSEQ multiplex PCR; TCRdb's table is partial and in-frame only. The sample includes about 170,000 clones, approximately 83% seen only once; the top ten take under 3%. The material sequenced was peripheral blood. All receptors come from a human donor with acute or convalescent COVID-19. The donor label of this sample is uncertain.

V gene TRBV29-1 combines with J gene TRBJ2-1; no reliable D call. Trimming cost V 3 bases and J 6 bases, with 12 bases left between them. This CDR3 spans 13 amino acids. Germline V CDR1 and CDR2: SQVTM, ANQGSEA. The CDR3 nucleotides read TGCAGCGTTGAGATGCCGACACGCAATGAGCAGTTCTTC. Its translation: CSVEMPTRNEQFF.

V usage is TRBV12-3 or TRBV12-4 and J usage is TRBJ1-5; a weak D match, TRBD1 (6 bases). The ends were cut back, 6 bases at V and 6 bases at J, with 12 bases in the middle. The CDR3 runs 13 residues. CDR3 sequence reads: CASRKDSRQPQHF. The CDR3 region has the DNA TGTGCCAGCAGGAAGGACAGTCGTCAGCCCCAGCATTTT.

This clone was found once. The J gene is TRBJ2-3, the V gene TRBV11-3; TRBD2 matches 7 bases. Germline lookup yields CDR1 SGHNT and CDR2 YENEEA. The CDR3 consists of 14 residues. Losses at the gene ends were 6 bases for V and 3 bases for J; bases not matched to a gene: 6. CDR3 in amino acids: CASSSGGGTDTQYF. In nucleotides, the CDR3 is TGTGCCAGCAGTAGTGGCGGGGGAACAGATACGCAGTATTTT.

CDR3 sequence reads: CASSQVGGPGELFF. The CDR3 DNA reads TGCGCCAGCAGCCAAGTGGGGGGGCCCGGGGAGCTGTTTTTT. The V gene is TRBV4-1, the J gene TRBJ2-2; D is perhaps TRBD2 (7 bases). Trimming left V 1 base short and J 6 bases short, with 9 bases between. This CDR3 has 14 amino acids. Germline V gene sequence: CDR1 MGHRA, CDR2 YSYEKL.

The chain links TRBV7-2 to TRBJ1-2; D unresolved. Trimming took 0 bases from V and 8 from J, leaving 16 bases between them. The germline CDR1 and CDR2 sequences are SGHTA and FQGNSA. There are 15 residues in the CDR3. DNA of the CDR3: TGTGCCAGCAGCTTAGCGCAAGGAGGAGTTGGAGGCTACACCTTC. This sequence encodes CASSLAQGGVGGYTF.

J is TRBJ2-4 and V is TRBV7-3; 10 bases match TRBD1. The germline V gene encodes CDR1 SGHTA and CDR2 FQGTGA. The CDR3 totals 14 residues. The V segment lost 2 bases and the J segment 8 bases; nucleotides outside the gene matches: 3. The CDR3 DNA sequence: TGTGCCAGCAGCTTATCCGGGACAGGGGACATTCAGTACTTC. It codes for CASSLSGTGDIQYF.

The chain has TRBV30 and TRBJ2-3; 7 bases line up with TRBD2. CDR3 size: 13 residues. J lost 4 bases, V lost 5 bases, and 6 bases had no gene match. From germline, CDR1 is GTSNPN and CDR2 SVGIG (reference sequence). CDR3: CAWSGGSADTQYF. CDR3 sequence (DNA): TGTGCCTGGTCCGGCGGGAGCGCAGATACGCAGTATTTT.

V is TRBV4-1 and J is TRBJ2-7; TRBD1 agrees at 9 bases. CDR3 size: 15 residues. J was trimmed by 5 bases and V by 2 bases; bases with no gene match: 7. Per germline, CDR1 MGHRA and CDR2 YSYEKL. CDR3 sequence reads: CASSQPGQGKHEQYF. CDR3 DNA sequence: TGCGCCAGCAGCCAACCAGGACAGGGGAAACACGAGCAGTACTTC.

The chain links TRBV7-3 to TRBJ2-2; 13 nucleotides line up with TRBD2. J gave up 5 bases and V 5 bases, and 5 bases lay outside the gene matches. The germline V gene has CDR1 SGHTA and CDR2 FQGTGA. The CDR3 is 16 residues long. CDR3 protein: CASSPGLAGRTGELFF. In nucleotides, the CDR3 is TGTGCCAGCAGCCCGGGACTAGCGGGAAGGACCGGGGAGCTGTTTTTT.

The V call is TRBV7-9, the J call TRBJ2-7, with TRBD2 identical over 7 bases. CDR1 SEHNR and CDR2 FQNEAQ come from the germline V gene (reference sequence). The ends lost 6 bases at V and 0 bases at J; junction bases unmatched: 8. The CDR3 totals 15 residues. CDR3 residues: CASSPTGLTSYEQYF. The CDR3 DNA reads TGTGCCAGCAGTCCTACGGGACTAACCTCCTACGAGCAGTACTTC. The full variable domain, rest sourced from reference TRBV7-9 and TRBJ2-7, is DTGVSQNPRHKITKRGQNVTFRCDPISEHNRLYWYRQTLGQGPEFLTYFQNEAQLEKSRLLSDRFSAERPKGSFSTLEIQRTEQGDSAMYLCASSPTGLTSYEQYFGPGTRLTVT.